This T cell receptor (beta chain) is drawn from a study of cytomegalovirus exposure and HLA in healthy donors. General study findings and limits: CMV serostatus was the only immune exposure information that was available. Presence/absence analyses supposed approximately even sequencing depth among donors. V- and J-gene trimming of TCR beta was linked (in a later analysis) to a missense DCLRE1C variant.

Primers for the PCR totalled 60 Vbeta and 13 Jbeta. Generated by immunoSEQ multiplex PCR, the TCRdb table keeps only in-frame clones and is missing some. The sample carries under 75,000 clones, 65% to 80% recorded once. Worth noting for this clone: Its target is not known.

J was trimmed by 0 bases and V by 4 bases; bases with no gene match: 11. Germline V gives CDR1 MGHRA, CDR2 YSYEKL. This CDR3 has 17 residues. Sequences were obtained from PBMCs. The V and J genes are TRBV4-1 and TRBJ1-1; TRBD1 matches 7 bases. The clonotype was recovered from a man aged 35-49 years in good health and CMV-seropositive. The CDR3 loop reads CASSRPRGQSLNTEAFF. CDR3 sequence (DNA): TGCGCCAGCAGCCGCCCACGGGGACAGAGTTTGAACACTGAAGCTTTCTTT.